This T cell receptor beta chain was retrieved from a study of T cell repertoires in cytomegalovirus infection. This CDR3 spans 13 amino acids. After removal of 6 bases from V and 3 bases from J, the junction contained 6 bases not matched to a gene. The germline gives CDR1 DFQATT, CDR2 SNEGSKA (reference sequence). In TCRdb, the reads were re-called with MiXCR into one record per CDR3 protein. In the table there are under 200,000 distinct CDR3 sequences, approximately 17% of which are singletons. V usage is TRBV20-1 and J usage is TRBJ2-7; 9 nucleotides agree with TRBD2. The TCR was taken from a human donor in good health (CMV status not recorded). Some clones in this sample may be carry-over from other donors' samples. Input material: CD8+ T cells from PBMCs. The CDR3 here is CSAISGRIYEQYF. CDR3 DNA sequence: TGCAGTGCGATTAGCGGGAGAATCTACGAGCAGTACTTC.